Following are 23 T cell receptor beta chains from one sample sequenced in a study of shared clonotypes between healthy human individuals. Cells designated naive CD8 were CD45RO-negative and were positively selected for CCR7, with terminally differentiated effector memory CD45RA+ cells excluded. TCRdb keeps only in-frame clones here, not all; method: immunoSEQ multiplex PCR. This sample has roughly 2.1 million clones, with about 92% found just once. Specimen: naive CD8+ T cells from PBMCs. These receptors were obtained from a man aged 18 to 30 in good health. Some clones in this sample may be carry-over from other donors' samples.

The rearrangement links TRBV7-9 to TRBJ2-5; TRBD2 matches at 7 bases. The last part of the DNA fits TRBJ2-7 better; the J call may be wrong. CDR3 length: 13 amino acids. Germline CDR1 reads SEHNR; CDR2 reads FQNEAQ (reference sequence). CDR3 coding DNA: TGTGCCAGCAGCTTCGGGGGGATCTACGAGCAGTACTTC. The encoded protein is CASSFGGIYEQYF.

On this clone itself: The same CDR3 arises from other DNA sequences in this sample as well. This sequence joins TRBV9 and TRBJ2-7; TRBD2 agrees at 10 bases. Trimming at V came to 0 bases and at J to 4 bases, leaving 4 bases not matched to a gene. Per germline, CDR1 SGDLS and CDR2 YYNGEE. The length of the CDR3 is 15 residues. In nucleotides, the CDR3 is TGTGCCAGCAGCGTAGCGGCTAGCGGGAGTTACGAGCAGTACTTC. It codes for CASSVAASGSYEQYF.

The V call is TRBV18, the J call TRBJ2-7; 7 nucleotides match TRBD2. The CDR3 totals 15 residues. V dropped 2 bases and J dropped 5; count of bases not matched to a gene: 9. The germline CDR1 and CDR2 sequences are KGHSH and LQKENI. CDR3 in amino acids: CASSPGLREGNEQYF. The CDR3 DNA is TGTGCCAGCTCACCAGGGCTCAGGGAGGGCAACGAGCAGTACTTC.

The genes are TRBV14 and TRBJ2-1; weak D call: TRBD2 (5 bases). The V and J ends lost 3 bases and 6 bases respectively, with 12 bases between them. The CDR3 extends over 14 amino acids. In germline, CDR1 is SGHDN, CDR2 FVKESK. The CDR3 here is CASSHLLGFNEQFF. Written as DNA, the CDR3 is TGTGCCAGCAGCCACCTACTAGGGTTCAATGAGCAGTTCTTC.

J is TRBJ1-2 and V is TRBV6-4; 8 bases match TRBD1. Germline CDR1 reads MRHNA; CDR2 reads SNTAGT. The CDR3 totals 14 residues. Trimming took 1 base from V and 7 from J; bases not matched to a gene: 5. The CDR3 DNA follows: TGTGCCAGCAGTGACTTCGGGACAGGACGTGGCTACACCTTC. Amino acids: CASSDFGTGRGYTF.

V and J are TRBV10-2 and TRBJ2-7, with 11 bases identical to TRBD2. CDR3 length equals 15 residues. V was pared by 6 bases and J by 2 bases, with 6 bases of the junction left unmatched. Looked up from germline, CDR1 is WSHSY and CDR2 is SAAADI. CDR3 coding DNA: TGCGCCAGCAGGGCCGGGACTAGCGGAGCCTACGAGCAGTACTTC. Translation gives CASRAGTSGAYEQYF.

The chain links TRBV7-2 to TRBJ2-5; D uncertain. V was pared by 5 bases and J by 4 bases, with 14 bases between. The CDR3 consists of 14 residues. Germline V gene lookup returns CDR1 SGHTA and CDR2 FQGNSA. CDR3: CASSQYNLIETQYF. In nucleotides, the CDR3 is TGTGCCAGCAGCCAATACAATCTAATAGAGACCCAGTACTTC.

The sample holds a few counts of this clone. The gene calls are TRBV6-1 and TRBJ2-3; 10 nucleotides match TRBD2. J was trimmed by 1 base and V by 6 bases; bases with no gene match: 1. Germline CDR1 is MNHNS and CDR2 is SASEGT. CDR3 length: 14 residues. The CDR3 region has the DNA TGTGCCAGCAGACTAGCGGGGCGCACAGATACGCAGTATTTT. It codes for CASRLAGRTDTQYF.

The gene calls are TRBV28 and TRBJ2-5, with D tentatively TRBD1 (5 bases). V shed 3 bases and J shed 5 bases, with 13 bases lying between them. Germline assignment: CDR1 MDHEN and CDR2 SYDVKM. This CDR3 contains 14 residues. For the CDR3, the DNA is TGTGCCAGCAGTTTGTCACAGTCAGGGGAGACCCAGTACTTC. This codes for CASSLSQSGETQYF.

CDR3 residues: CASSLVGAGDTQYF. The CDR3 DNA sequence: TGTGCCAGCAGTTTGGTGGGGGCAGGAGATACGCAGTATTTT. This rearrangement joins TRBV27 to TRBJ2-3, with D perhaps TRBD1 (6 bases). The CDR3 totals 14 residues. Per the germline V gene, CDR1 is MNHEY and CDR2 is SMNVEV (reference sequence). The germline V and J ends were trimmed by 3 bases and 5 bases, with 12 bases remaining between them.

The chain couples TRBV7-9 to TRBJ2-5; no firm D call. V was pared by 0 bases and J by 2 bases, with 10 bases between. Germline lookup yields CDR1 SEHNR and CDR2 FQNEAQ (reference sequence). This CDR3 region has 15 residues. CDR3 DNA: TGTGCCAGCAGCTTAGCGGTGCCAGATCAAGAGACCCAGTACTTC. It codes for CASSLAVPDQETQYF.

The chain joins TRBV25-1 to TRBJ1-1; TRBD1 agrees at 7 bases. V was clipped by 3 bases and J by 1 base; unmatched bases: 2. Germline CDR1 MGHDK, CDR2 SYGVNS. The CDR3 sequence is 14 residues long. The chain's CDR3 is CASSETGTNTEAFF. DNA of the CDR3: TGTGCCAGCAGTGAGACAGGGACGAACACTGAAGCTTTCTTT.

On this clone: A much larger clone differs by one base, so this may be a read error. Other DNA sequences in this sample translate to the same CDR3. This rearrangement joins TRBV7-2 to TRBJ1-5, with no clear D. The CDR3 runs to 12 residues. V was cut by 3 bases and J by 4 bases, with 4 bases left in between. Germline values: CDR1 SGHTA, CDR2 FQGNSA. CDR3 nucleotides: TGTGCCAGCAGCTTTGGGAATCAGCCCCAGCATTTT. Translated, it gives CASSFGNQPQHF. Full variable domain (remainder filled in from reference TRBV7-2 and TRBJ1-5): GAGVSQSPSNKVTEKGKDVELRCDPISGHTALYWYRQSLGQGLEFLIYFQGNSAPDKSGLPSDRFSAERTGGSVSTLTIQRTQQEDSAVYLCASSFGNQPQHFGDGTRLSIL.

DNA for the CDR3: TGTGCCAGCAGTTTGGTCCCCGGGGGAGAGCAGTACTTC. It translates to CASSLVPGGEQYF. The V and J genes are TRBV28 and TRBJ2-7; D might be TRBD2 (6 bases). Germline CDR1 MDHEN, CDR2 SYDVKM. The ends were cut back, 3 bases at V and 7 bases at J, with 13 bases in the middle. This CDR3 spans 13 amino acids.

This clone appeared a single time. The V call is TRBV4-1, the J call TRBJ2-7; D is tentatively TRBD1 or TRBD2 (5 bases each). Germline assignment: CDR1 MGHRA and CDR2 YSYEKL. This CDR3 contains 12 residues. V shed 4 bases and J shed 6 bases, with 10 bases lying between them. CDR3 region: CASSRSGSEQYF. For the CDR3, the DNA is TGCGCCAGCAGCCGGTCAGGGAGCGAGCAGTACTTC.

The chain links TRBV5-6 to TRBJ2-2, with no clear D. Trimming took off 4 bases at V and 8 bases at J, with 12 bases between the two ends. This CDR3 comprises 13 residues. Germline CDR1 reads SGHDT; CDR2 reads YYEEEE. Here the CDR3 DNA reads TGTGCCAGCAGCGCATCCCTGGTTGGGGAGCTGTTTTTT. It yields the protein CASSASLVGELFF. Full variable domain (remainder filled in from reference TRBV5-6 and TRBJ2-2): DAGVTQSPTHLIKTRGQQVTLRCSPKSGHDTVSWYQQALGQGPQFIFQYYEEEERQRGNFPDRFSGHQFPNYSSELNVNALLLGDSALYLCASSASLVGELFFGEGSRLTVL.

This sequence joins TRBV28 and TRBJ2-7; a possible D gene is TRBD1 (6 bases). Germline V gives CDR1 MDHEN, CDR2 SYDVKM. Trimming took 3 bases from V and 2 from J, leaving 11 bases between them. The CDR3 loop spans 14 amino acids. The CDR3: CASSFGRQAYEQYF. The CDR3, as DNA: TGTGCCAGCAGTTTTGGGAGACAGGCCTACGAGCAGTACTTC.

In regard to this clone: Within the sample, other DNA sequences also encode this same CDR3. The rearrangement uses TRBV27 and TRBJ2-7; 7 nucleotides agree with TRBD1. Looked up from germline, CDR1 is MNHEY and CDR2 is SMNVEV (reference sequence). The CDR3 length is 13 residues. V shed 6 bases, J shed 2 bases, and the junction held 4 bases outside the gene matches. The CDR3 spells CASSPGTAYEQYF. The DNA for the CDR3 is TGTGCCAGCAGCCCCGGGACAGCCTACGAGCAGTACTTC.

The chain is built from TRBV27 and TRBJ2-5, with D unresolved. The CDR3 loop spans 15 amino acids. Trimming stripped 6 bases from V and 3 bases from J, with 17 bases between. CDR1 is MNHEY, CDR2 SMNVEV, per germline (reference sequence). CDR3 in amino acids: CASSPTLLSEETQYF. CDR3 nucleotides: TGTGCCAGCAGCCCAACACTGTTGTCAGAAGAGACCCAGTACTTC.

This rearrangement joins TRBV7-9 to TRBJ2-1; TRBD2 matches 7 bases. Per germline, CDR1 SEHNR and CDR2 FQNEAQ (reference sequence). This CDR3 contains 17 residues. Trimming cost V 4 bases and J 3 bases; bases outside gene matches: 12. The CDR3 reads CASSSTRGAGDYNEQFF. As DNA, the CDR3 is TGTGCCAGCAGCTCCACCCGCGGGGCGGGAGACTACAATGAGCAGTTCTTC.

The chain recombines TRBV7-9 with TRBJ2-2; 8 bases fit TRBD2. The V segment lost 5 bases and the J segment 0 bases; nucleotides outside the gene matches: 5. Germline V gene data show CDR1 as SEHNR and CDR2 as FQNEAQ (reference sequence). The CDR3 totals 16 residues. DNA for the CDR3: TGTGCCAGCAGCACACCGGGACTAGCGAACACCGGGGAGCTGTTTTTT. Protein sequence: CASSTPGLANTGELFF.

The chain has TRBV9 and TRBJ1-1; the D is unclear. V lost 2 bases, J lost 8 bases, and 16 bases lay in between. There are 14 residues in the CDR3. Germline V gene data show CDR1 as SGDLS and CDR2 as YYNGEE. Written as DNA, the CDR3 is TGTGCCAGCAGCGTCCGCGGCACCCCAATAGAAGCTTTCTTT. It encodes CASSVRGTPIEAFF.

CDR3 sequence reads: CASSLERNQPQHF. The CDR3 nucleotides read TGCGCCAGCAGCTTGGAGAGGAATCAGCCCCAGCATTTT. The chain recombines TRBV5-1 with TRBJ1-5; no definite D call. The V gene lost 0 bases and the J gene lost 4 bases, with 5 bases spanning the gap. Looked up from germline, CDR1 is SGHRS and CDR2 is YFSETQ. CDR3 length: 13 amino acids.